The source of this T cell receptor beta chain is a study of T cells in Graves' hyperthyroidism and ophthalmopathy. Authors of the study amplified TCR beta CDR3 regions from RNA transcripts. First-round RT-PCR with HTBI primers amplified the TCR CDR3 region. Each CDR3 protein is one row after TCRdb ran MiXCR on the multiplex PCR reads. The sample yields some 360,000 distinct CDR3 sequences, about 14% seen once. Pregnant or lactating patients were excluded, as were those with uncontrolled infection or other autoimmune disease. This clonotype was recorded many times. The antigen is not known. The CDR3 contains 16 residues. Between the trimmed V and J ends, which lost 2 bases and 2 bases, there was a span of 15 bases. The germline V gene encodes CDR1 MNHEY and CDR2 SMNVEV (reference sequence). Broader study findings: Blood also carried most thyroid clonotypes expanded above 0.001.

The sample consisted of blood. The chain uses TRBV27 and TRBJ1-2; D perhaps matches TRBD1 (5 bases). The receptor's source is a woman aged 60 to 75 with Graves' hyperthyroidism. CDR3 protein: CASSLQEHGGNYGYTF. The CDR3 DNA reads TGTGCCAGCAGTTTACAGGAGCACGGGGGAAACTATGGCTACACCTTC.